The rows below give T cell receptor beta chains drawn from one sample of a study of technical replicates of blood from a handful of donors. Clones were sequenced by immunoSEQ multiplex PCR, and TCRdb holds only the in-frame ones, with some missing. Of roughly 85,000 clones in the sample, about 94% were seen once. The sample was T cells isolated from PBMCs. The source is a human donor in good health. CDR3s include the opening cysteine and the closing phenylalanine or tryptophan. The D gene is left open where the match is weak. The size field is filled for only some rows; it gives once, few, many or a size class.

>-|-|TRBV4-1|TRBJ1-2
CASSQGARGYGYTF
TGCGCCAGCAGCCAAGGAGCCAGGGGCTATGGCTACACCTTC
>-|-|TRBV6-5|TRBJ1-3
CASRLGLSGNTIYF
TGTGCCAGCAGGCTCGGACTTTCCGGAAACACCATATATTTT
>TRBD1|-|TRBV27|TRBJ2-7
CASGQGPDGYF
TGTGCCTCGGGACAGGGACCTGATGGGTACTTC
>TRBD2|few|TRBV6-4|TRBJ2-1
CASSDSSSGDYNEQFF
TGTGCCAGCAGTGACTCGTCTAGCGGGGACTACAATGAGCAGTTCTTC
>-|-|TRBV5-1|TRBJ2-3
CATGLARTSTDTQYF
TGCGCCACGGGCCTAGCGAGGACTAGCACAGATACGCAGTATTTT
>-|-|TRBV2|TRBJ2-1
CASSEERVDEQFF
TGTGCCAGCAGTGAAGAGAGGGTTGATGAGCAGTTCTTC
>TRBD2|-|TRBV10-3|TRBJ2-7
CAISEGLAGTYEQYF
TGTGCCATCAGTGAGGGTCTAGCGGGAACCTACGAGCAGTACTTC
>TRBD2|few|TRBV28|TRBJ2-7
CASSLRGLARGVYEQYF
TGTGCCAGCAGCTTGCGCGGACTAGCACGGGGGGTATACGAGCAGTACTTC
>-|-|TRBV9|TRBJ1-5
CASSSRGTGQPQHF
TGTGCCAGCAGCTCCAGGGGTACGGGGCAGCCCCAGCATTTT
>-|once|TRBV23-1|TRBJ1-5
CASSQTETAKLSNQPQHF
TGCGCCAGCAGTCAAACGGAGACCGCTAAGTTGAGCAATCAGCCCCAGCATTTT